This entry lists 4 T cell receptor beta chains sequenced from one sample in a study of blood T cell repertoires in COVID-19. Assay used: immunoSEQ multiplex PCR; TCRdb lists only in-frame clones, some missing. The sample comprises under 300,000 clones, 80% to 95% of which are singletons, and under 2.5% rests with the top ten. Sequenced sample: PBMCs or T cells enriched from blood (not recorded which). The receptor source for this set is a woman aged 18-29 years who had recovered from COVID-19.

The CDR3 here is CASSSTSGAGDTQYF. The CDR3 DNA sequence: TGCGCCAGCAGCTCGACTAGCGGGGCTGGAGATACGCAGTATTTT. The rearrangement uses TRBV5-1 and TRBJ2-3; 11 nucleotides match TRBD2. This CDR3 is 15 amino acids long. Germline CDR1 and CDR2: SGHRS and YFSETQ. Unmatched junction bases numbered 5, after V lost 3 bases and J lost 5 bases.

This chain connects TRBV2 to TRBJ1-2, with TRBD1 identical over 7 bases. Germline V gene sequence: CDR1 SNHLY, CDR2 FYNNEI. The CDR3 is 15 amino acids. The junction had 8 bases not matched to a gene; V was cut back by 5 bases and J by 2 bases. CDR3 DNA sequence: TGTGCCAGCAGTAAAGGACAGGTTGGGAACTATGGCTACACCTTC. It encodes CASSKGQVGNYGYTF.

The chain links TRBV5-1 to TRBJ2-3; TRBD2 agrees at 11 bases. V lost 3 bases and J lost 3; bases outside the gene matches: 0. Germline CDR1 SGHRS, CDR2 YFSETQ. CDR3 size: 14 residues. CDR3 sequence reads: CASSWTSGTDTQYF. DNA for the CDR3: TGCGCCAGCAGCTGGACTAGCGGGACAGATACGCAGTATTTT.

Only one count was recorded for this clone. The chain uses TRBV14 and TRBJ2-1; D is undetermined. The V gene's germline CDR1 is SGHDN and CDR2 FVKESK. CDR3 length: 12 amino acids. V was clipped by 1 base and J by 9 bases, with 7 bases between them. The CDR3 loop is CASSQGNVEQFF. The CDR3 bases are TGTGCCAGCAGCCAAGGTAATGTTGAGCAGTTCTTC.